Shown below are 20 T cell receptor beta chains from a single sample sequenced in a study of blood T cell repertoires in COVID-19. The assay was immunoSEQ multiplex PCR, and TCRdb's table has in-frame clones only and misses some. The table shows 55,000 to 90,000 clones, with roughly nine tenths occurring only once. The source material was peripheral blood. These TCRs come from a man between 65 and 85 years old with active COVID-19.

This rearrangement joins TRBV6-5 to TRBJ1-2; TRBD1 matches 9 bases. The CDR3 extends over 15 amino acids. Losses at the gene ends were 2 bases for V and 4 bases for J; bases not matched to a gene: 5. The germline CDR1 and CDR2 sequences are MNHEY and SVGAGI. The CDR3 is CASSYGGQGAYGYTF. The CDR3 nucleotides are TGTGCCAGCAGTTACGGGGGACAGGGAGCCTATGGCTACACCTTC.

The chain uses TRBV28 and TRBJ2-7; 7 bases agree with TRBD2. V shed 6 bases and J 6 bases; nucleotides not matched to a gene: 11. The CDR3 covers 14 residues. Per germline, CDR1 MDHEN and CDR2 SYDVKM. The CDR3 sequence: CASSLGGRVGEQYF. The DNA for the CDR3 is TGTGCCAGCAGCCTGGGCGGGAGAGTTGGCGAGCAGTACTTC.

The chain joins TRBV7-2 to TRBJ2-7, with D uncertain. Trimming stripped 5 bases from V and 3 bases from J, with 8 bases between. CDR1 and CDR2 (germline): SGHTA, FQGNSA. This CDR3 is 12 amino acids long. DNA of the CDR3: TGTGCCAGCAGCCGACTCGACTACGAGCAGTACTTC. Residues: CASSRLDYEQYF.

This CDR3 is CASSVSWDRRLYYEQYF. The CDR3 DNA reads as TGTGCCAGCAGTGTAAGTTGGGACAGGAGACTATACTACGAGCAGTACTTC. V is TRBV25-1 and J is TRBJ2-7, with 8 bases aligning to TRBD1. The CDR3 spans 17 residues. CDR1 is MGHDK and CDR2 is SYGVNS in the germline V gene. V lost 4 bases and J lost 3; bases outside the gene matches: 14.

This chain joins TRBV4-3 and TRBJ2-3; 7 nucleotides align to TRBD2. V lost 0 bases and J lost 8; bases outside the gene matches: 2. CDR1 LGHNA and CDR2 YSLEER come from the germline V gene. There are 13 residues in the CDR3. CDR3: CASSQEGGGTQYF. The CDR3 region has the DNA TGCGCCAGCAGCCAAGAGGGGGGGGGTACGCAGTATTTT.

The rearrangement links TRBV7-2 to TRBJ2-3; D unresolved. This CDR3 spans 13 amino acids. Germline V gene lookup returns CDR1 SGHTA and CDR2 FQGNSA. The germline V and J ends were trimmed by 1 base and 4 bases, with 6 bases remaining between them. As DNA, the CDR3 is TGTGCCAGCAGCTTAGGTGCGTCAGATACGCAGTATTTT. Its protein is CASSLGASDTQYF.

The chain links TRBV27 to TRBJ2-7, with D possibly TRBD1 on 5 matching bases. Per germline, CDR1 MNHEY and CDR2 SMNVEV (reference sequence). This CDR3 is 15 amino acids long. Trimming shortened V by 2 bases and J by 9 bases, and 20 bases separated the two germline ends. The CDR3 loop is CASSLTARAQSGQYF. CDR3 nucleotide sequence: TGTGCCAGCAGTTTAACGGCCAGGGCTCAGTCTGGGCAGTACTTC.

The J gene is TRBJ2-7, the V gene TRBV6-6, with D possibly TRBD1 on 5 matching bases. V was pared by 5 bases and J by 3 bases, with 11 bases between. The CDR3 loop spans 13 amino acids. Germline CDR1 reads MNHNY; CDR2 reads SVGAGI (reference sequence). CDR3 sequence: CASSRQSLYEQYF. In DNA form, the CDR3 reads TGTGCCAGCAGTCGACAGTCCCTCTACGAGCAGTACTTC.

The V and J genes are TRBV19 and TRBJ2-3; maybe TRBD1 (6 bases). Germline V gene lookup returns CDR1 LNHDA and CDR2 SQIVND (reference sequence). The V gene lost 3 bases and the J gene lost 4 bases, with 20 bases spanning the gap. The CDR3 runs 17 residues. The CDR3 is CASSIGPRGQWSDTQYF. The CDR3 nucleotides are TGTGCCAGTAGTATCGGTCCCCGCGGACAGTGGTCAGATACGCAGTATTTT.

This rearrangement joins TRBV3-1 (or the pseudogene TRBV3-2) to TRBJ2-3; the D is unclear. Germline V gives CDR1 LGHDT, CDR2 YNNKEL (reference sequence). Between the trimmed V and J ends, which lost 1 base and 5 bases, there was a span of 7 bases. The CDR3 is 13 residues long. Written as DNA, the CDR3 is TGTGCCAGCAGCCAAGGCGATGGAGATACGCAGTATTTT. Encoded protein: CASSQGDGDTQYF.

This chain uses TRBV19 with TRBJ1-3; 10 bases fit TRBD1. The germline V gene encodes CDR1 LNHDA and CDR2 SQIVND (reference sequence). This CDR3 spans 15 amino acids. V lost 10 bases to trimming and J lost 0 bases; unmatched junction nucleotides: 6. CDR3 nucleotide sequence: TGTGCCACCTCCGGGACAGGGGACTCTGGAAACACCATATATTTT. Protein sequence: CATSGTGDSGNTIYF.

The CDR3 DNA is TGTGCCACCAGCAGGCAGGGCCCCGGGGGTGAAGCTTTCTTT. Its translation is CATSRQGPGGEAFF. The gene calls are TRBV15 and TRBJ1-1; D may be TRBD1 (5 bases). V gave up 3 bases and J gave up 7 bases, with 15 bases separating them. The CDR3 extends over 14 amino acids. Looked up from germline, CDR1 is LNHNV and CDR2 is YYDKDF (reference sequence).

This chain links TRBV18 with TRBJ2-2, with D possibly TRBD1 on 5 matching bases. V dropped 4 bases and J dropped 4 bases, with 10 bases sitting between them. This CDR3 spans 14 amino acids. CDR1 KGHSH and CDR2 LQKENI come from the germline V gene. The CDR3 reads CASSRGQGTGELFF. Written as DNA, the CDR3 is TGTGCCAGCTCACGGGGCCAGGGCACCGGGGAGCTGTTTTTT.

This chain links TRBV28 with TRBJ2-3; 7 bases agree with TRBD1. The CDR3 loop spans 14 amino acids. CDR1 and CDR2 from the germline V gene are MDHEN and SYDVKM. The J segment lost 4 bases and the V segment lost 5 bases, leaving 6 bases of the junction unmatched. The DNA for the CDR3 is TGTGCCAGCAGTCGGCAGGGGGAGTCAGATACGCAGTATTTT. It specifies CASSRQGESDTQYF.

The chain uses TRBV19 and TRBJ2-3; 7 nucleotides agree with TRBD1. Trimming cost V 5 bases and J 1 base; bases outside gene matches: 9. Germline CDR1 LNHDA, CDR2 SQIVND (reference sequence). The CDR3 covers 16 residues. The CDR3 DNA sequence: TGTGCCAGTAGTCCCCACAGGGGCAGCGGCACAGATACGCAGTATTTT. This translates into CASSPHRGSGTDTQYF.

The rearrangement uses TRBV3-1 (or the pseudogene TRBV3-2) and TRBJ2-5, with 9 positions matching TRBD1. Germline lookup yields CDR1 LGHDT and CDR2 YNNKEL (reference sequence). The CDR3 sequence is 14 residues long. The junction had 6 bases not matched to a gene; V was cut back by 5 bases and J by 5 bases. The chain's CDR3 is CASSSTGGTETQYF. Here the CDR3 DNA reads TGTGCCAGCAGCTCGACAGGGGGGACGGAGACCCAGTACTTC.

This chain uses TRBV29-1 with TRBJ1-1; 8 bases are shared with TRBD1. The germline gives CDR1 SQVTM, CDR2 ANQGSEA. There are 14 residues in the CDR3. V shed 5 bases, J shed 1 base, and the junction held 6 bases outside the gene matches. The CDR3 loop reads CSVHPGTGNTEAFF. CDR3 sequence (DNA): TGCAGCGTTCACCCCGGGACAGGGAACACTGAAGCTTTCTTT.

The chain carries TRBV5-4 and TRBJ2-7; 11 positions agree with TRBD2. The junction had 7 bases not matched to a gene; V was cut back by 0 bases and J by 5 bases. This CDR3 spans 16 amino acids. In germline, CDR1 is SGHNT, CDR2 YYREEE (reference sequence). The chain's CDR3 is CASSLGPSGRLNEQYF. The CDR3 DNA follows: TGTGCCAGCAGCTTGGGGCCTAGCGGGAGGTTAAACGAGCAGTACTTC.

This chain connects TRBV9 to TRBJ1-6; tentative D call: TRBD1 (6 bases). Germline loops: CDR1 SGDLS, CDR2 YYNGEE. The V end was cut by 10 bases, the J end by 7 bases, with 18 bases between. The CDR3 extends over 14 amino acids. DNA of the CDR3: TGTGCCCGCCGCCGGGGAGGGGGGAATTCACCCCTCCACTTT. Protein sequence: CARRRGGGNSPLHF.

This sequence joins TRBV6-5 and TRBJ1-1; D not resolved. V lost 6 bases to trimming and J lost 4 bases, with 6 bases between them. Germline CDR1 and CDR2: MNHEY and SVGAGI. CDR3 length equals 11 residues. DNA for the CDR3: TGTGCCAGCAGCCCAATCACTGAAGCTTTCTTT. Translation gives CASSPITEAFF.